Following are 29 T cell receptor beta chains from one sample sequenced in a study of T-cell memory formation after mild COVID-19. TCRdb itself ran the 5' RACE reads through MiXCR, one entry per CDR3 protein. The data show under 450,000 distinct CDR3 sequences, under 25% seen once. The sample comprised PBMCs or a T cell subset sorted from them (not recorded which). These receptor sequences come from an adult woman who had mild COVID-19 (a few samples of this study predate the infection). Cell type and time point are not known.

V is TRBV6-2 or TRBV6-3 and J is TRBJ2-5, with TRBD1 identical over 9 bases. This CDR3 contains 14 residues. Germline CDR1 reads MNHEY; CDR2 reads SVGEGT. The V gene end was trimmed by 6 bases and the J gene end by 4 bases; junction bases not matched to a gene: 6. The CDR3 DNA follows: TGTGCCAGCAGCCACGGGACAGGGCTAGAGACCCAGTACTTC. Translation: CASSHGTGLETQYF.

The gene calls are TRBV18 and TRBJ1-5; 7 bases fit TRBD1. Germline assignment: CDR1 KGHSH and CDR2 LQKENI. V lost 2 bases to trimming and J lost 4 bases; unmatched junction nucleotides: 8. The CDR3 sequence is 16 residues long. The CDR3 DNA is TGTGCCAGCTCACCAATTCCGGGACAGCGAAATCAGCCCCAGCATTTT. It encodes CASSPIPGQRNQPQHF. Full variable domain (outside the CDR3, taken from reference TRBV18 and TRBJ1-5): NAGVMQNPRHLVRRRGQEARLRCSPMKGHSHVYWYRQLPEEGLKFMVYLQKENIIDESGMPKERFSAEFPKEGPSILRIQQVVRGDSAAYFCASSPIPGQRNQPQHFGDGTRLSIL.

The chain carries TRBV12-3 or TRBV12-4 and TRBJ2-7; TRBD2 matches at 15 bases. This CDR3 spans 17 amino acids. J gave up 4 bases and V 6 bases, and 10 bases lay outside the gene matches. As DNA, the CDR3 is TGTGCCAGCAGAAGCTCCGGGACTAGCGGGAGGTCGTACGAGCAGTACTTC. This gives the protein CASRSSGTSGRSYEQYF.

This clonotype showed up many times. The chain combines TRBV29-1 with TRBJ2-5; 10 nucleotides agree with TRBD1. CDR3 length: 16 residues. In germline, CDR1 is SQVTM, CDR2 ANQGSEA. J lost 5 bases, V lost 7 bases, and 16 bases had no gene match. Here the CDR3 DNA reads TGCAGCGCCGCCCGTGGGCCCGGGACAGGGGTGGAGACCCAGTACTTC. Its protein product is CSAARGPGTGVETQYF.

The sample holds a few counts of this clonotype. The chain couples TRBV4-2 to TRBJ2-6, with D tentatively TRBD2 (5 bases). Germline V gene sequence: CDR1 LGHNA, CDR2 YNFKEQ. This CDR3 region has 19 residues. The germline V and J ends were trimmed by 0 bases and 0 bases, with 15 bases remaining between them. The CDR3 reads CASSQDGERRDSGANVLTF. CDR3 DNA sequence: TGTGCCAGCAGCCAAGACGGGGAGCGCCGAGACTCTGGGGCCAACGTCCTGACTTTC.

V usage is TRBV9 and J usage is TRBJ1-5, with no clear D. V was pared by 1 base and J by 5 bases, with 7 bases between. The CDR3 extends over 13 amino acids. Germline CDR1 is SGDLS and CDR2 is YYNGEE. CDR3 nucleotides: TGTGCCAGCAGCGTACGTGGGGATCAGCCCCAGCATTTT. As protein: CASSVRGDQPQHF. Drawing the rest from reference TRBV9 and TRBJ1-5, the complete variable domain is DSGVTQTPKHLITATGQRVTLRCSPRSGDLSVYWYQQSLDQGLQFLIQYYNGEERAKGNILERFSAQQFPDLHSELNLSSLELGDSALYFCASSVRGDQPQHFGDGTRLSIL.

This clonotype showed up just once. This may come from a read error, since a much larger clone is one base off. The V gene is TRBV7-9, the J gene TRBJ2-7, with D possibly TRBD1 on 5 matching bases. This CDR3 contains 13 residues. V dropped 5 bases and J dropped 3 bases, with 11 bases sitting between them. Germline loops: CDR1 SEHNR, CDR2 FQNEAQ (reference sequence). The DNA for the CDR3 is TGTGCCAGCAGCCAACATCAGGGCTACGAGCAGTACTTC. It codes for CASSQHQGYEQYF.

This clonotype has just a few counts. V gene TRBV7-2 combines with J gene TRBJ2-5, with 7 bases that match TRBD1. Trimming removed 4 bases from V and 2 bases from J; junction bases left unmatched: 4. Looked up from germline, CDR1 is SGHTA and CDR2 is FQGNSA. This CDR3 is built from 14 residues. In DNA form, the CDR3 reads TGTGCCAGCAGCTCGTGGACAGGTCAAGAGACCCAGTACTTC. Amino acid sequence: CASSSWTGQETQYF.

The chain is built from TRBV2 and TRBJ1-3; D unclear. The V end lost 1 base, the J end lost 0 bases, and 10 bases lay between the germline ends. The CDR3 sequence is 16 residues long. CDR1 is SNHLY, CDR2 FYNNEI, per germline. The CDR3 region is CASSEDPAFSGNTIYF. The CDR3 coding sequence is TGTGCCAGCAGTGAAGACCCAGCATTCTCTGGAAACACCATATATTTT.

This clonotype showed up just a few times. J is TRBJ2-2 and V is TRBV5-1; D is ambiguous. V was shortened by 0 bases and J by 4 bases, with 10 bases between the two germline ends. Germline values: CDR1 SGHRS, CDR2 YFSETQ. The CDR3 consists of 15 residues. The DNA for the CDR3 is TGCGCCAGCAGCTTGGGCGGACGTGGCACCGGGGAGCTGTTTTTT. It yields the protein CASSLGGRGTGELFF.

This clonotype was observed a handful of times. This chain uses TRBV5-1 with TRBJ1-6; 10 bases fit TRBD1. This CDR3 is built from 16 residues. V was pared by 4 bases and J by 7 bases, with 8 bases of the junction left unmatched. Germline V gene sequence: CDR1 SGHRS, CDR2 YFSETQ. DNA for the CDR3: TGCGCCAGCAGCCCCTGGACAGGGGGAGGCAATTCACCCCTCCACTTT. As protein: CASSPWTGGGNSPLHF.

The chain has TRBV4-2 and TRBJ2-7; 7 nucleotides align to TRBD1. The CDR3 has 19 residues. The germline gives CDR1 LGHNA, CDR2 YNFKEQ. J gave up 0 bases and V 5 bases, and 19 bases lay outside the gene matches. The CDR3 nucleotides read TGTGCCAGCAGCTCGACAGTTCCCCGGGACAGCCGAACCTCCTACGAGCAGTACTTC. Amino acid sequence: CASSSTVPRDSRTSYEQYF.

This chain uses TRBV19 with TRBJ2-6; tentative D call: TRBD1 (5 bases). The length of the CDR3 is 15 residues. The germline V and J ends were trimmed by 3 bases and 1 base, with 7 bases remaining between them. Germline assignment: CDR1 LNHDA and CDR2 SQIVND (reference sequence). This CDR3 is CASSMGQSGANVLTF. The CDR3 region has the DNA TGTGCCAGTAGTATGGGGCAGTCTGGGGCCAACGTCCTGACTTTC.

V is TRBV20-1 and J is TRBJ2-1, with 7 bases lining up with TRBD2. J was trimmed by 16 bases and V by 5 bases; bases with no gene match: 8. CDR1 and CDR2 (germline): DFQATT, SNEGSKA (reference sequence). CDR3 length: 10 residues. As DNA, the CDR3 is TGCAGTGCTTCCGGGACTACAGCATTCTTC. Residues: CSASGTTAFF.

This clonotype was picked up many times. Here the CDR3 DNA reads TGTGCCAGCAGCGTCTACAGCCAAGAGACCCAGTACTTC. Its protein product is CASSVYSQETQYF. The rearrangement links TRBV9 to TRBJ2-5; D ambiguous. The CDR3 is made up of 13 amino acids. The germline CDR1 and CDR2 sequences are SGDLS and YYNGEE. The V end was cut by 2 bases, the J end by 1 base, with 6 bases between.

CDR3 loop: CASRQGQGRMNTEAFF. The CDR3 DNA sequence: TGTGCCAGCAGACAAGGACAGGGCCGAATGAACACTGAAGCTTTCTTT. This chain connects TRBV12-3 or TRBV12-4 to TRBJ1-1, with 8 positions matching TRBD1. V was pared by 6 bases and J by 0 bases, with 9 bases of the junction left unmatched. This CDR3 has 16 residues.

This clonotype was counted between two and nine times. The chain is built from TRBV10-3 and TRBJ2-1; D gene ambiguous. Germline values: CDR1 ENHRY, CDR2 SYGVKD. Trimming pared 2 bases from V and 5 bases from J, leaving 4 bases between. The CDR3 length is 12 residues. CDR3 nucleotide sequence: TGTGCCATCAGTGAGGGAAACAATGAGCAGTTCTTC. The encoded protein is CAISEGNNEQFF.

This clonotype was counted only a few times. This rearrangement joins TRBV2 to TRBJ2-1; D is uncertain. Germline CDR1 reads SNHLY; CDR2 reads FYNNEI. The CDR3 spans 10 residues. Trimming cost V 4 bases and J 8 bases, with 3 bases left between them. This chain's CDR3 is CASSVHEQFF. For the CDR3, the DNA is TGTGCCAGCAGTGTCCATGAGCAGTTCTTC.

This clonotype occurred a few times. This chain connects TRBV7-2 to TRBJ2-1; D is ambiguous. This CDR3 spans 12 amino acids. Trimming took 5 bases from V and 10 from J, leaving 12 bases between them. Germline V CDR1 and CDR2: SGHTA, FQGNSA. Written as DNA, the CDR3 is TGTGCCAGCAGCCTTCCGAGTTGGGAGCAGTTCTTC. It specifies CASSLPSWEQFF. The full variable domain, completed using reference TRBV7-2 and TRBJ2-1, is GAGVSQSPSNKVTEKGKDVELRCDPISGHTALYWYRQSLGQGLEFLIYFQGNSAPDKSGLPSDRFSAERTGGSVSTLTIQRTQQEDSAVYLCASSLPSWEQFFGPGTRLTVL.

The chain combines TRBV18 with TRBJ2-4; 7 bases fit TRBD1. The CDR3 runs 12 residues. The trim removed 2 bases at V and 14 bases at J, leaving 6 bases unmatched. Germline CDR1 and CDR2: KGHSH and LQKENI. CDR3 sequence (DNA): TGTGCCAGCTCACCAGACAGGGACGCCGAGTACTTC. Protein sequence: CASSPDRDAEYF.

This chain connects TRBV20-1 to TRBJ2-1, with D perhaps matching TRBD1 or TRBD2 (5 bases each). Germline values: CDR1 DFQATT, CDR2 SNEGSKA (reference sequence). The CDR3 covers 13 residues. Trimming left V 6 bases short and J 4 bases short, with 13 bases between. For the CDR3, the DNA is TGCAGTGCGACTGGGGACCGGTACAATGAGCAGTTCTTC. It specifies CSATGDRYNEQFF.

In its sample, this clonotype was seen a few times. The chain carries TRBV27 and TRBJ2-7; 9 positions match TRBD1. Germline CDR1 and CDR2: MNHEY and SMNVEV (reference sequence). J was trimmed by 5 bases and V by 5 bases; bases with no gene match: 13. The length of the CDR3 is 16 residues. This CDR3 reads CASSPYRGREFDEQYF. The CDR3 DNA reads TGTGCCAGCAGTCCTTACAGGGGGCGCGAGTTTGACGAGCAGTACTTC.

The chain joins TRBV21-1 to TRBJ1-5. TRBV21-1 is reported as a pseudogene. The CDR3 totals 18 residues. Here the CDR3 reads CASSKVRGKMPYQQPQHF. The CDR3, as DNA: TGTGCCAGCAGCAAAGTTCGGGGAAAGATGCCGTACCAACAGCCCCAGCATTTT.

In its sample, this clonotype was seen a few times. V gene TRBV6-1 combines with J gene TRBJ2-5; D could derive from TRBD1 or TRBD2 (7 bases each). The CDR3 is 16 residues long. The germline gives CDR1 MNHNS, CDR2 SASEGT. Trimming took 5 bases from V and 2 from J, leaving 18 bases between them. The CDR3 sequence is CASSRQGGALQETQYF. For the CDR3, the DNA is TGTGCCAGCAGTAGGCAGGGGGGGGCGTTACAAGAGACCCAGTACTTC.

Only a few counts were recorded for this clonotype. The chain uses TRBV5-1 and TRBJ2-1, with 13 bases aligning to TRBD2. Germline trimming cut 4 bases from V and 7 bases from J; bases unmatched to any gene: 5. The CDR3 is 15 amino acids. Germline V lookup: CDR1 SGHRS, CDR2 YFSETQ. As DNA, the CDR3 is TGCGCCAGCAGCCTGACTAGCGGGAGGAAGAATGAGCAGTTCTTC. Its protein is CASSLTSGRKNEQFF. Full variable domain (rest looked up from reference TRBV5-1 and TRBJ2-1): KAGVTQTPRYLIKTRGQQVTLSCSPISGHRSVSWYQQTPGQGLQFLFEYFSETQRNKGNFPGRFSGRQFSNSRSEMNVSTLELGDSALYLCASSLTSGRKNEQFFGPGTRLTVL.

In the case of this clonotype: One junction end does not reproduce the germline sequence, and a read error may be involved. The chain is built from TRBV12-3 or TRBV12-4 and TRBJ2-5; 8 bases fit TRBD1. CDR3 length equals 11 residues. CDR3 protein: CASSLGQAQNF. For the CDR3, the DNA is TGTGCCAGCAGTTTGGGACAGGCACAGAACTTC.

This clonotype was detected a few times. The rearrangement uses TRBV5-5 and TRBJ1-1; D uncertain. Germline CDR1 and CDR2: SGHKS and YYEKEE (reference sequence). The CDR3 contains 15 residues. V lost 4 bases and J lost 3, with 16 bases in between. CDR3 nucleotides: TGTGCCAGCAGCCTGGAGATCGTTTTGGACACTGAAGCTTTCTTT. Protein product: CASSLEIVLDTEAFF.

The chain joins TRBV24-1 to TRBJ2-3; D might be TRBD2 (6 bases). The CDR3 has 14 amino acids. Looked up from germline, CDR1 is KGHDR and CDR2 is SFDVKD. Trimming took 5 bases from V and 2 from J, leaving 10 bases between them. The CDR3 DNA sequence: TGTGCCACCAGTGTCCAGGGACTCACAGATACGCAGTATTTT. As protein: CATSVQGLTDTQYF.

This clonotype has more than one count but fewer than ten. The V gene is TRBV6-2 or TRBV6-3, the J gene TRBJ2-7; D might be TRBD1 or TRBD2, each matching 5 bases. This CDR3 is 15 amino acids long. CDR1 and CDR2 (germline): MNHEY, SVGEGT. Between the trimmed V and J ends, which lost 6 bases and 7 bases, there was a span of 22 bases. The CDR3 DNA reads TGTGCCAGCAGGGGTGTTCTCACGGGGCCGGGGGAGCAGTACTTC. This encodes CASRGVLTGPGEQYF.